This TCR beta chain was obtained from a study of CD8 T cells in Susac syndrome (dated by TCRdb to between 2018 and 2021). At the level of the whole study: Whether CD8+ T cell activation and differentiation in Susac syndrome was antigen driven was tested using repertoire sequencing. Clonality of the CD8+ T cell repertoire was compared between more than 9 healthy donors, approximately 14 Susac syndrome patients and some 15 multiple sclerosis patients.

Including the terminal cysteine and phenylalanine, the CDR3 comprises 16 residues. The sequence is cut down to CDR3 DNA, 48 bases in frame from base 1. CDR1 LGHNA and CDR2 YSLEER are derived from the germline V gene. Trimming at the junction amounts to 0 bases on V and 7 bases on J, and the germline ends lie 15 bases apart. RNA was extracted using the RNeasy kit, and about 0.45 to 1 ug of the RNA was reverse transcribed with random hexamers. TCR beta CDR3 regions were amplified with the immunoSEQ multiplex PCR assay covering 54 Vbeta and 13 Jbeta segments. PCR amplification bias was corrected by using a synthetic template baseline for primer optimization and computational correction. On the authors' methods: Reads were assigned to V, D and J genes according to IMGT and analyzed in immunoSEQ Analyzer, with only productive sequences retained. Clonality was computed as one minus Shannon entropy normalized by log2 of the number of productive unique sequences. Public and private clones were assessed among the 100 most prevalent clones of each patient and control. Clones were defined as Susac-specific when absent from the healthy and MS cohorts, from about 1,100 published viral clones and from other ImmuneACCESS disease sequences. TCRdb applied fastp at Q25 and MiXCR to the public reads, then kept only in-frame beta chains. Rows matching on CDR3 protein sequence are summarized as one entry with the most common DNA and genes. The V and J calls and clone size are TCRdb's, not the authors'. Present in this sample are roughly 140,000 distinct CDR3 sequences, about 93% of which were seen just once. The ten biggest clones cover around 0.29% of the sample.

On this clonotype itself: The antigen it binds to is not known. Base qualities are not at hand, and no much larger clone is one base apart.

High-throughput TCR beta sequencing profiled peripheral blood CD8+ and CD4+ T cells from healthy donors, Susac syndrome patients and multiple sclerosis patients. Healthy donors were age- and sex-matched controls. Bulk CD8+ and CD4+ T cells were purified magnetically by negative isolation, whereas CD8+ TEMRA cells were enriched by FACS. Blood was collected in EDTA tubes and processed within 24 hours, with PBMCs isolated through density gradient centrifugation. PBMCs intended for TCR sequencing were cryopreserved in liquid nitrogen and were subsequently thawed in a 37 degrees C water bath. Purity of sorted or isolated CD4+, CD8+ and CD8+ TEMRA cells was at least 90%. Findings and caveats that apply to the study as a whole: The study acknowledged that relatively few individuals were included in the TCR sequencing and HLA analysis.

The receptor was isolated from a human donor in good health. The sequenced sample consisted of CD8+ T cells from PBMCs. This chain is built from TRBV4-3 and TRBJ2-2; matching of 5 bases hints at TRBD2 as the D gene. Here is the DNA: TGCGCCAGCAGCCAAGAGACGGACCGAAGCGGCGGGGAGCTGTTTTTT. Its translation reads: CASSQETDRSGGELFF.